This is a list of T cell receptor beta chains from one sample in a study of response to subunit inactivated influenza vaccine. TCRdb passed the RT-PCR reads through MiXCR, listing each CDR3 protein once. The repertoire holds roughly 700,000 distinct CDR3 sequences, with about 15% as singletons. This material consisted of PBMCs from blood, taken 14 days before vaccination. Receptor source: a man aged 45-60 years who received an inactivated influenza vaccine. Each CDR3 is given with its conserved first and last residue. Size values are once, few and many counts, or a class for expanded clones, and some rows have none.

abundance	j_gene	v_gene	CDR3aa
once	TRBJ2-2	TRBV4-2	CASSRAGGLEAGELFF
few	TRBJ2-3	TRBV9	CASSSRSATQYF
few	TRBJ1-5	TRBV10-3	CAISNSDRGSQHF
many	TRBJ2-4	TRBV5-1	CASSLEGAKNIQYF
few	TRBJ2-1	TRBV9	CASSVGLAENEQFF
NA	TRBJ2-2	TRBV20-1	CSARGSRGSTGELFF
NA	TRBJ2-1	TRBV2	CASSLQGNQFF
NA	TRBJ1-5	TRBV2	CASSPDRRDQPQHF
NA	TRBJ2-1	TRBV29-1	CSVHTSGGSNEQFF
few	TRBJ2-1	TRBV29-1	CSVVDRSSYNEQFF
NA	TRBJ2-7	TRBV7-9	CASSPERTGRGDVF
NA	TRBJ1-2	TRBV10-3	CAISGTGLGYGYTF
NA	TRBJ2-1	TRBV14	CASSQDRTGRIGDEQFF
many	TRBJ1-1	TRBV7-6	CASSAGGLVGNTEAFF
NA	TRBJ2-4	TRBV3-1	CASSQDISLAGLYF
few	TRBJ1-5	TRBV30	CAWSYTRNQPQHF
few	TRBJ2-7	TRBV3-2	CASSQEAPRTGCGDEQYF
many	TRBJ2-5	TRBV20-1	CSAGDRGLVETQYF
NA	TRBJ2-7	TRBV20-1	CSARDLGGAAQYEQYF
NA	TRBJ1-6	TRBV5-1	CASSRDSRDSPLHF
few	TRBJ1-4	TRBV4-2	CASSTSAGSNEKLFF
many	TRBJ1-3	TRBV28	CASSISSGNTIYF
few	TRBJ2-7	TRBV20-1	CSARTGTTSSYEQYF
NA	TRBJ2-3	TRBV6-5	CASSYSTGTGIDTQYF
few	TRBJ2-1	TRBV7-9	CASSPSRDSYNEQFF
few	TRBJ2-6	TRBV5-4	CASRQPGRSSGANVLTF
NA	TRBJ2-5	TRBV12-3/TRBV12-4	CASSLRAGGGETQYF
NA	TRBJ2-2	TRBV4-3	CASSQEEGYGELFF
NA	TRBJ2-1	TRBV29-1	CSVEVGEQFF
few	TRBJ2-2	TRBV12-3/TRBV12-4	CASSLGLGLTGELFF
few	TRBJ1-5	TRBV4-3	CASSQGGGPPQHF
NA	TRBJ2-3	TRBV4-2	CASSQDLGVPTDTQYF
NA	TRBJ2-6	TRBV4-2	CASSPESPGEAGANVLTF
few	TRBJ1-2	TRBV6-5	CASSYSPGSNYGYTF
NA	TRBJ1-2	TRBV3-1	CASSHSSYGYTF
NA	TRBJ2-1	TRBV11-3	CASSLNNNEQFF
NA	TRBJ2-5	TRBV7-2	CASSLSNSQETQYF
NA	TRBJ1-1	TRBV4-1	CASSQDLGSVNTEAFF
many	TRBJ2-2	TRBV4-2	CASSQAAYTGELFF
NA	TRBJ1-1	TRBV28	CASSIQGAVWTEAFF
NA	TRBJ1-5	TRBV6-1	CASRKGAVNQPQHF
few	TRBJ2-2	TRBV7-9	CASSLTPGNTGELFF